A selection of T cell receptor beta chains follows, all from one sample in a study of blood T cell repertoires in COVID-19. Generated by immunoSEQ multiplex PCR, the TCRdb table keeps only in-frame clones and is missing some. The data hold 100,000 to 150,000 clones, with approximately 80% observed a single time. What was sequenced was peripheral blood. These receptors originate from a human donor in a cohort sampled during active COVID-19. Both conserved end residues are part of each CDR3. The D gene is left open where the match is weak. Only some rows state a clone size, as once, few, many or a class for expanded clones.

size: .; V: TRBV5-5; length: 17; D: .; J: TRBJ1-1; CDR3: CASRHQGGGYTNTEAFF; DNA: TGTGCCAGCAGACACCAGGGAGGAGGCTATACGAACACTGAAGCTTTCTTT
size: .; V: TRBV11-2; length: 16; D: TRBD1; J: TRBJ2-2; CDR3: CASIPRGTGRDGELFF; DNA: TGTGCCAGCATCCCAAGGGGGACAGGAAGAGACGGGGAGCTGTTTTTT
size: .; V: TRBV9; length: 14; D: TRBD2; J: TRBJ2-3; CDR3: CASSPGGGPDTQYF; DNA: TGTGCCAGCAGCCCCGGGGGGGGACCAGATACGCAGTATTTT
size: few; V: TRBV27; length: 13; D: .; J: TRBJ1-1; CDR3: CASRLWSGDEAFF; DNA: TGTGCCAGCCGCCTTTGGTCAGGGGATGAAGCTTTCTTT
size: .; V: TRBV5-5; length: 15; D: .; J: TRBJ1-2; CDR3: CASSFEGRDNYGYTF; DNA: TGTGCCAGCAGCTTCGAAGGCAGGGATAACTATGGCTACACCTTC
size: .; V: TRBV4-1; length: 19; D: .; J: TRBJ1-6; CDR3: CASSQDYRVRGDYNSPLHF; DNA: TGCGCCAGCAGCCAAGACTATAGGGTCAGGGGCGATTATAATTCACCCCTCCACTTT
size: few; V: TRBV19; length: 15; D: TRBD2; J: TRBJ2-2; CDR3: CASSPRTSSTGELFF; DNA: TGTGCCAGTAGTCCGCGGACTAGTTCCACCGGGGAGCTGTTTTTT
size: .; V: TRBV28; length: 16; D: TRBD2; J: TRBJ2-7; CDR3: CASSLAGLAGSYEQYF; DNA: TGTGCCAGCAGTTTAGCGGGACTAGCGGGTTCCTACGAGCAGTACTTC
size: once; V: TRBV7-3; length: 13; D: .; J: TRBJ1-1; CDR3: CASSPYPDTEAFF; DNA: TGTGCCAGCAGCCCCTACCCTGACACTGAAGCTTTCTTT
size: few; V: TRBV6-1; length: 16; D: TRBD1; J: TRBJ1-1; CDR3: CASSEAGGGMGTEAFF; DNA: TGTGCCAGCAGTGAGGCAGGGGGCGGGATGGGAACTGAAGCTTTCTTT
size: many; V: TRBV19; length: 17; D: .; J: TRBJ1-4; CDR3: CASSALAARISLEKLFF; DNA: TGTGCCAGTAGTGCCCTGGCTGCCAGGATCTCGCTTGAAAAACTGTTTTTT
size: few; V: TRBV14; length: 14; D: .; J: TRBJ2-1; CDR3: CASSQEGRYNEQFF; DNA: TGTGCCAGCAGCCAAGAGGGCCGCTACAATGAGCAGTTCTTC
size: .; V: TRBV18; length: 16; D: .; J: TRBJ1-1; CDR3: CASSPGRGTGGTEAFF; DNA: TGTGCCAGCTCACCAGGACGAGGGACGGGAGGGACTGAAGCTTTCTTT
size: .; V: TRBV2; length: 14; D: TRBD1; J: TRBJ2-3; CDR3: CASRVTGGTDTQYF; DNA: TGTGCCAGCAGGGTGACAGGGGGCACAGATACGCAGTATTTT
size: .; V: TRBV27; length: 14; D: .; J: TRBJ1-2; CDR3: CASSPGVSNYGYTF; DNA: TGTGCCAGCAGTCCAGGGGTTTCGAACTATGGCTACACCTTC
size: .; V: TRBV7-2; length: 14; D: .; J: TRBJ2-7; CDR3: CASSLGTGTYEQYF; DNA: TGTGCCAGCAGCTTAGGGACGGGAACCTACGAGCAGTACTTC
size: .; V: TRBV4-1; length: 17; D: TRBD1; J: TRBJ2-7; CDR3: CASSQPLSGTGSYEQYF; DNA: TGCGCCAGCAGCCAACCACTATCCGGGACAGGCTCCTACGAGCAGTACTTC
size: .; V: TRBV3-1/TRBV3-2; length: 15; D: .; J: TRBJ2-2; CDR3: CASRPRGVLPGELFF; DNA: TGTGCCAGCAGGCCACGGGGAGTTCTACCGGGGGAGCTGTTTTTT
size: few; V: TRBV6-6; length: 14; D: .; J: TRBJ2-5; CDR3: CASRIAGALETQYF; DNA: TGTGCCAGCCGGATCGCTGGGGCCCTCGAGACCCAGTACTTC
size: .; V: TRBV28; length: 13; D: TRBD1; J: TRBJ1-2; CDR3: CASSLAGGDGYTF; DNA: TGTGCCAGCAGTTTAGCAGGGGGCGATGGCTACACCTTC
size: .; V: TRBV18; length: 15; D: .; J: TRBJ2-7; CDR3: CASSPRGVSPYEQYF; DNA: TGTGCCAGCTCACCACGGGGAGTTTCCCCCTACGAGCAGTACTTC
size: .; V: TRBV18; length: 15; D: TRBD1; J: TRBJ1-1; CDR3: CASSPPAGQLVRAFF; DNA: TGTGCCAGCTCACCACCGGCGGGACAGCTCGTAAGAGCTTTCTTT
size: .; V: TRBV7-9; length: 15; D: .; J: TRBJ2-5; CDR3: CASSLSRAYQETQYF; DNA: TGTGCCAGCAGCTTAAGCAGGGCGTACCAAGAGACCCAGTACTTC
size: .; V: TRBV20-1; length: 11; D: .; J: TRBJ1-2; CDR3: CSATDSYGYTF; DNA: TGCAGTGCTACCGACAGCTATGGCTACACCTTC
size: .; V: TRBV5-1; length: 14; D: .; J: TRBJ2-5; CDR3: CASSLEGDQETQYF; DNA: TGCGCCAGCAGCTTGGAGGGAGACCAAGAGACCCAGTACTTC
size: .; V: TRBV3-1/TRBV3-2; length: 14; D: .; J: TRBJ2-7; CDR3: CASSQDLTSHEQYF; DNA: TGTGCCAGCAGCCAAGATCTAACTAGCCACGAGCAGTACTTC
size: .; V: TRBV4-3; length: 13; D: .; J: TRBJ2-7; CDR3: CASSQVRGYEQYF; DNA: TGCGCCAGCAGCCAAGTACGGGGATACGAGCAGTACTTC
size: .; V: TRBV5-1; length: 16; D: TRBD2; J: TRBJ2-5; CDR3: CASSFGLAGNQETQYF; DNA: TGCGCCAGCAGCTTTGGACTAGCGGGGAACCAAGAGACCCAGTACTTC
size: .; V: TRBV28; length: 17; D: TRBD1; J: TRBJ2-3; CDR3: CASSKPPGQADSDTQYF; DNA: TGTGCCAGCAGCAAACCCCCGGGACAGGCAGACTCAGATACGCAGTATTTT
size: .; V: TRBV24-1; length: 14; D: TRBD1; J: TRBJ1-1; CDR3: CATSPSGQGDKAFF; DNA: TGTGCCACCAGTCCCTCCGGACAGGGCGATAAAGCTTTCTTT
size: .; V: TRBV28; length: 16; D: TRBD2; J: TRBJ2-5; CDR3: CASSPGTSGMRETQYF; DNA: TGTGCCAGCAGTCCCGGGACTAGCGGGATGAGAGAGACCCAGTACTTC
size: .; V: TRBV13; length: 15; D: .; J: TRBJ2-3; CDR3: CASSLAPGPTDTQYF; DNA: TGTGCCAGCAGCTTAGCTCCCGGTCCCACAGATACGCAGTATTTT
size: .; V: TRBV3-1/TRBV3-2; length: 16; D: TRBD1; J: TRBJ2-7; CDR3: CASSKPWTGSSYEQYF; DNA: TGTGCCAGCAGCAAACCTTGGACAGGGAGCTCCTACGAGCAGTACTTC
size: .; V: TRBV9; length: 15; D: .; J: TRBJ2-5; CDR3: CASSAYGGGGETQYF; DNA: TGTGCCAGCAGCGCCTATGGGGGCGGGGGTGAGACCCAGTACTTC
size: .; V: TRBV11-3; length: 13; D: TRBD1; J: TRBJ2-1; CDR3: CASSLTGTVEQFF; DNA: TGTGCCAGCAGCTTGACAGGGACCGTTGAGCAGTTCTTC
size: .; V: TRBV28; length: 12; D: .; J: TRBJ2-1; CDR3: CASSLLYNEQFF; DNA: TGTGCCAGCAGTTTACTGTACAATGAGCAGTTCTTC
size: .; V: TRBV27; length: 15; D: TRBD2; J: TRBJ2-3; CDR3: CASSSRGGRADTQYF; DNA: TGTGCCAGCAGTTCCCGGGGGGGGAGAGCAGATACGCAGTATTTT
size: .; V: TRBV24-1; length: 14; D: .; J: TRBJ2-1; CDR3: CATSQAVRANEQFF; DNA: TGTGCCACCAGTCAAGCGGTCCGGGCCAATGAGCAGTTCTTC
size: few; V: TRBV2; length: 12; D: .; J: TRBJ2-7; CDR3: CASSVSIYEQYF; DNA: TGTGCCAGCAGTGTTTCCATCTACGAGCAGTACTTC
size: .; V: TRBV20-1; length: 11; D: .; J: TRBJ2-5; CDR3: CSARKREAQYF; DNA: TGCAGTGCTAGGAAGAGGGAGGCCCAGTACTTC
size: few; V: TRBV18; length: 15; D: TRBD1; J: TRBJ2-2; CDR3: CASSPRQGWAGELFF; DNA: TGTGCCAGCTCACCGAGACAGGGTTGGGCCGGGGAGCTGTTTTTT
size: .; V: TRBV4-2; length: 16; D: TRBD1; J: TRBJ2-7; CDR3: CASSRYAGTGSYEQYF; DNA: TGTGCCAGCAGCCGGTATGCAGGGACAGGGTCCTACGAGCAGTACTTC
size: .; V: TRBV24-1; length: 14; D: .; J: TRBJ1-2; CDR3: CATSAQGRVGGYTF; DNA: TGTGCCACCAGTGCCCAGGGGAGGGTAGGTGGCTACACCTTC
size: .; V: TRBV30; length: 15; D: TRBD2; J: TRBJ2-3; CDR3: CAWSVASGGTDTQYF; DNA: TGTGCCTGGAGTGTTGCTAGCGGGGGCACAGATACGCAGTATTTT
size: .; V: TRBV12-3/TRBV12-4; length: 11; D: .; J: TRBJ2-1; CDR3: CASSLSDEQFF; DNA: TGTGCCAGCAGTTTATCCGATGAGCAGTTCTTC
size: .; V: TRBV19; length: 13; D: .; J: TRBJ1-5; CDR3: CASHKGGFQPQHF; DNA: TGTGCCAGCCATAAAGGAGGATTTCAGCCCCAGCATTTT
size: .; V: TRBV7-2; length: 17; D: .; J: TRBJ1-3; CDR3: CASSRKIGSGALNTIYF; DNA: TGTGCCAGCAGCCGCAAAATTGGGTCCGGAGCATTAAACACCATATATTTT
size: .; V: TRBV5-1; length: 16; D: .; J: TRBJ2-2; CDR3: CASSLAPTGSTGELFF; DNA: TGCGCCAGCAGCTTGGCTCCTACAGGGTCCACCGGGGAGCTGTTTTTT
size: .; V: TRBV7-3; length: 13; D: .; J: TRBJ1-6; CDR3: CASSQYYNSPLHF; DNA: TGTGCCAGCAGCCAGTATTATAATTCACCCCTCCACTTT
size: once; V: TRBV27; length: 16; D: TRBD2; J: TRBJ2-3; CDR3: CASSSLPGGGTDTQYF; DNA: TGTGCCAGCAGTTCCTTACCGGGAGGGGGGACAGATACGCAGTATTTT
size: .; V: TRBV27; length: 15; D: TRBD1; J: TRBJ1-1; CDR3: CASRPWTGGRTEAFF; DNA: TGTGCCAGCAGGCCCTGGACAGGGGGGAGAACTGAAGCTTTCTTT
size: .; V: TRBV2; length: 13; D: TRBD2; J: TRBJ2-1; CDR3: CATRLAGGPEQFF; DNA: TGTGCCACGAGACTAGCGGGGGGGCCTGAGCAGTTCTTC
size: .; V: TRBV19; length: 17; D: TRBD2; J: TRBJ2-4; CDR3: CASSIIGLADIKNIQYF; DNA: TGTGCCAGTAGTATTATAGGACTAGCGGATATCAAAAACATTCAGTACTTC
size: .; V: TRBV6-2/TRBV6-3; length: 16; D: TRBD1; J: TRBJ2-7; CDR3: CASSYHRTGGYNEQYF; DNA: TGTGCCAGCAGTTACCATCGTACAGGGGGCTACAACGAGCAGTACTTC
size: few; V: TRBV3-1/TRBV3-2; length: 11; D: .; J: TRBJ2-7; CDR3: CASSQSNEQYF; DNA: TGTGCCAGCAGCCAATCAAACGAGCAGTACTTC